A selection of T cell receptor beta chains follows, all from one sample in a study of shared clonotypes between healthy human individuals. The repertoire was sequenced with immunoSEQ multiplex PCR; TCRdb's copy has only in-frame clones and lacks some. The sample carries some 200,000 clones, 60% to 80% recorded once. Source material: memory CD4+ T cells sorted from blood. These receptors all stem from a man aged 25-45 years in good health. CDR3s include the opening cysteine and the closing phenylalanine or tryptophan. The order of the fields is J gene, clone size, D gene, V gene, CDR3 protein, CDR3 DNA. D genes are given only for firm matches. Size is omitted from some rows. Given values are once, few, many or a class for expanded clones.

j_gene: TRBJ2-5
abundance: NA
d_gene: TRBD1
v_gene: TRBV9
CDR3aa: CASSARDRGGETQYF
CDR3nt: TGTGCCAGCAGCGCACGGGACAGGGGCGGAGAGACCCAGTACTTC

j_gene: TRBJ2-7
abundance: NA
d_gene: NA
v_gene: TRBV28
CDR3aa: CASSPGGFYEQYF
CDR3nt: TGTGCCAGCAGCCCCGGTGGTTTCTACGAGCAGTACTTC

j_gene: TRBJ2-5
abundance: NA
d_gene: NA
v_gene: TRBV29-1
CDR3aa: CSLRDGQETQYF
CDR3nt: TGCAGCTTACGGGACGGCCAAGAGACTCAGTACTTC

j_gene: TRBJ2-1
abundance: NA
d_gene: NA
v_gene: TRBV30
CDR3aa: CAWSEAGMPTYNEQFF
CDR3nt: TGTGCCTGGAGTGAGGCGGGGATGCCCACTTACAATGAGCAGTTCTTC

j_gene: TRBJ2-1
abundance: NA
d_gene: NA
v_gene: TRBV10-1
CDR3aa: CASSGQLYNEQFF
CDR3nt: TGCGCCAGCAGCGGACAGCTTTACAATGAGCAGTTCTTC

j_gene: TRBJ1-3
abundance: NA
d_gene: NA
v_gene: TRBV7-8
CDR3aa: CASSFWGILGNTIYF
CDR3nt: TGTGCCAGCAGTTTCTGGGGCATACTTGGAAACACCATATATTTT

j_gene: TRBJ1-1
abundance: few
d_gene: TRBD1
v_gene: TRBV9
CDR3aa: CASSSQTGREAFF
CDR3nt: TGTGCCAGCAGCTCTCAGACAGGGCGGGAAGCTTTCTTT

j_gene: TRBJ2-1
abundance: NA
d_gene: NA
v_gene: TRBV4-2
CDR3aa: CASSTIGYNEQFF
CDR3nt: TGTGCCAGCAGCACGATTGGATACAATGAGCAGTTCTTC

j_gene: TRBJ1-1
abundance: NA
d_gene: NA
v_gene: TRBV27
CDR3aa: CASSPRRIAGYTEAFF
CDR3nt: TGTGCCAGCAGTCCCCGGCGGATCGCGGGCTACACTGAAGCTTTCTTT

j_gene: TRBJ1-1
abundance: many
d_gene: NA
v_gene: TRBV6-5
CDR3aa: CASSHGTQVTEAFF
CDR3nt: TGTGCCAGCAGTCACGGGACCCAAGTCACTGAAGCTTTCTTT

j_gene: TRBJ2-7
abundance: few
d_gene: TRBD1
v_gene: TRBV27
CDR3aa: CASRGQGASYEQYF
CDR3nt: TGTGCCAGCAGGGGACAGGGGGCGTCCTACGAGCAGTACTTC

j_gene: TRBJ2-3
abundance: NA
d_gene: NA
v_gene: TRBV7-9
CDR3aa: CASSLAVDTQYF
CDR3nt: TGTGCCAGCAGCTTGGCCGTGGATACGCAGTATTTT

j_gene: TRBJ1-2
abundance: few
d_gene: TRBD1
v_gene: TRBV9
CDR3aa: CASSVETGGYGYTF
CDR3nt: TGTGCCAGCAGCGTAGAGACAGGGGGCTATGGCTACACCTTC

j_gene: TRBJ1-1
abundance: NA
d_gene: NA
v_gene: TRBV6-1
CDR3aa: CASRLSGTNTEAFF
CDR3nt: TGTGCCAGCAGGCTATCGGGTACGAACACTGAAGCTTTCTTT

j_gene: TRBJ2-3
abundance: NA
d_gene: TRBD1
v_gene: TRBV7-9
CDR3aa: CASSLKIRDSHTDTQYF
CDR3nt: TGTGCCAGCAGCTTAAAAATCCGGGACAGCCACACAGATACGCAGTATTTT

j_gene: TRBJ2-2
abundance: NA
d_gene: NA
v_gene: TRBV7-2
CDR3aa: CASSPMAGELFF
CDR3nt: TGTGCCAGCAGCCCAATGGCCGGGGAGCTGTTTTTT

j_gene: TRBJ2-1
abundance: few
d_gene: NA
v_gene: TRBV7-3
CDR3aa: CASSLAGREYNEQFF
CDR3nt: TGTGCCAGCAGCTTAGCGGGACGAGAATACAATGAGCAGTTCTTC

j_gene: TRBJ2-7
abundance: NA
d_gene: NA
v_gene: TRBV9
CDR3aa: CASTIGEGSPSYEQYF
CDR3nt: TGTGCCAGCACCATAGGAGAGGGTTCCCCCTCCTACGAGCAGTACTTC

j_gene: TRBJ1-1
abundance: NA
d_gene: NA
v_gene: TRBV7-9
CDR3aa: CASDPGMVAEAFF
CDR3nt: TGTGCCAGCGACCCAGGGATGGTCGCTGAAGCTTTCTTT

j_gene: TRBJ1-1
abundance: NA
d_gene: NA
v_gene: TRBV29-1
CDR3aa: CSVGGRAGFNMNTEAFF
CDR3nt: TGCAGCGTTGGAGGTAGGGCAGGGTTCAATATGAACACTGAAGCTTTCTTT

j_gene: TRBJ1-1
abundance: NA
d_gene: NA
v_gene: TRBV14
CDR3aa: CASSHRIGFLNTEAFF
CDR3nt: TGTGCCAGCAGCCACAGGATTGGATTTTTGAACACTGAAGCTTTCTTT

j_gene: TRBJ1-1
abundance: NA
d_gene: NA
v_gene: TRBV6-6
CDR3aa: CASRGTDTEAFF
CDR3nt: TGTGCCAGCAGAGGTACGGACACTGAAGCTTTCTTT

j_gene: TRBJ1-5
abundance: many
d_gene: TRBD1
v_gene: TRBV27
CDR3aa: CASSAGQGENQPQHF
CDR3nt: TGTGCCAGCAGTGCGGGACAGGGGGAAAATCAGCCCCAGCATTTT

j_gene: TRBJ2-1
abundance: NA
d_gene: NA
v_gene: TRBV28
CDR3aa: CASSISGYNEQFF
CDR3nt: TGTGCCAGCAGTATCAGCGGCTACAATGAGCAGTTCTTC

j_gene: TRBJ2-2
abundance: NA
d_gene: NA
v_gene: TRBV2
CDR3aa: CASRVLASRGGGELFF
CDR3nt: TGTGCCAGCAGGGTTCTAGCGTCTAGGGGAGGCGGGGAGCTGTTTTTT

j_gene: TRBJ2-7
abundance: NA
d_gene: NA
v_gene: TRBV5-4
CDR3aa: CASSPVSATYEQYF
CDR3nt: TGTGCCAGCAGCCCGGTGAGCGCAACCTACGAGCAGTACTTC

j_gene: TRBJ2-7
abundance: NA
d_gene: TRBD2
v_gene: TRBV5-4
CDR3aa: CASSWGGSGRFYEQYF
CDR3nt: TGTGCCAGCAGCTGGGGGGGTAGCGGGAGGTTCTACGAGCAGTACTTC

j_gene: TRBJ2-2
abundance: NA
d_gene: NA
v_gene: TRBV2
CDR3aa: CASSYGVVSGGELFF
CDR3nt: TGTGCCAGCAGCTATGGGGTAGTCTCGGGCGGGGAGCTGTTTTTT

j_gene: TRBJ2-1
abundance: NA
d_gene: NA
v_gene: TRBV14
CDR3aa: CASSQDQDSYNEQFF
CDR3nt: TGTGCCAGCAGCCAAGATCAGGACTCCTACAATGAGCAGTTCTTC